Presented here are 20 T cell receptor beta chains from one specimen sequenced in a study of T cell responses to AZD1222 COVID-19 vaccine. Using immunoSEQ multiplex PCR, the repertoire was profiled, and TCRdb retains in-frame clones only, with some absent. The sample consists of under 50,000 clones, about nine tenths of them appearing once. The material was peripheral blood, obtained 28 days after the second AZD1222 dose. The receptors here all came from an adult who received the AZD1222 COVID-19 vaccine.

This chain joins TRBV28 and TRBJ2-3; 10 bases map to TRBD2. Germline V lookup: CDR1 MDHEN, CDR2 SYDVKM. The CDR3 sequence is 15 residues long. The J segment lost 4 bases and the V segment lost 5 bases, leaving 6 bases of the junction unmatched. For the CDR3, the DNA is TGTGCCAGCAGTCCTGGACTAGCGGAGGCAGATACGCAGTATTTT. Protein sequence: CASSPGLAEADTQYF.

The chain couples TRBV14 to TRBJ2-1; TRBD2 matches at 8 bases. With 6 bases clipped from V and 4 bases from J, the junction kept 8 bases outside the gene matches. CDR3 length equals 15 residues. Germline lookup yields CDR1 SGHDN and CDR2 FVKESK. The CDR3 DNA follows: TGTGCCAGCAGTCGAAGAGCGGGGGTTTACAATGAGCAGTTCTTC. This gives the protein CASSRRAGVYNEQFF.

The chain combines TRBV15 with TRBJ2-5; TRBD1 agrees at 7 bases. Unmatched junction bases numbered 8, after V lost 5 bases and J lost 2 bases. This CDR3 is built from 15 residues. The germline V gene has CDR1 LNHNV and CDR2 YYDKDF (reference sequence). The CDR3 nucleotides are TGTGCCACCAGCTTTTCCAGGGGGACGCAAGAGACCCAGTACTTC. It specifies CATSFSRGTQETQYF.

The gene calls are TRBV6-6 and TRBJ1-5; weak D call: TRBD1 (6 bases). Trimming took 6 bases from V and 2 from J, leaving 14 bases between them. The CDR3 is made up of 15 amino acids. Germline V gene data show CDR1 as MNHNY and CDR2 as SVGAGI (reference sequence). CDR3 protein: CASRQQGGGNQPQHF. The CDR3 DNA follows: TGTGCCAGCAGGCAACAGGGTGGGGGCAATCAGCCCCAGCATTTT.

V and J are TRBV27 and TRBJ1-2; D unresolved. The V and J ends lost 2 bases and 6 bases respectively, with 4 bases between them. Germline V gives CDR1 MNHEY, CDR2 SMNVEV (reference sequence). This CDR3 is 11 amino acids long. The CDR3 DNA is TGTGCCAGCAGTTTACAAAATGGCTACACCTTC. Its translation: CASSLQNGYTF.

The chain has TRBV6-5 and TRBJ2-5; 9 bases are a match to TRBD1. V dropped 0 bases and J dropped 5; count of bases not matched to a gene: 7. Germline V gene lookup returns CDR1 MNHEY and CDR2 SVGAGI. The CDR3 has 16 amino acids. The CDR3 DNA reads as TGTGCCAGCAGTTACTCGTTCACAGGGGGCCCCGAGACCCAGTACTTC. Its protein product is CASSYSFTGGPETQYF.

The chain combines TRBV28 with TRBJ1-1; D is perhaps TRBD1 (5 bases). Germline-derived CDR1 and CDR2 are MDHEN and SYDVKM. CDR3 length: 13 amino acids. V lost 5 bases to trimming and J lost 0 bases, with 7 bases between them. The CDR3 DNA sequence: TGTGCCAGCAGTGAGGGGTTGAACACTGAAGCTTTCTTT. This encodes CASSEGLNTEAFF.

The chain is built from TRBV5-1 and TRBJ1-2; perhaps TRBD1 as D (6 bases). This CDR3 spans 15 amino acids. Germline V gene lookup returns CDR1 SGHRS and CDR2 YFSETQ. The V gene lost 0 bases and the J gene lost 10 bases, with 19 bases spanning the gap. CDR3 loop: CASSLEGAYRADYTF. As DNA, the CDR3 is TGCGCCAGCAGCTTGGAAGGCGCGTACAGGGCGGACTACACCTTC.

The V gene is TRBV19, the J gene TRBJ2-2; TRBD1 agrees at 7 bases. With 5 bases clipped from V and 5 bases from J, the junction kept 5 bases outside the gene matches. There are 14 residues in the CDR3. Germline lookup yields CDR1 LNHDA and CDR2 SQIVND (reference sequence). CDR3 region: CASSYNRGTGELFF. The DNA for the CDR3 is TGTGCCAGTAGTTATAACAGGGGAACCGGGGAGCTGTTTTTT.

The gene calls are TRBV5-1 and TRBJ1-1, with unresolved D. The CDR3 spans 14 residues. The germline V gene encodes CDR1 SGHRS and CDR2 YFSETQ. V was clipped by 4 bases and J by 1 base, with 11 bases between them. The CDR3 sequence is CASSPFGPNTEAFF. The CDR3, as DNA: TGCGCCAGCAGCCCATTTGGCCCGAACACTGAAGCTTTCTTT.

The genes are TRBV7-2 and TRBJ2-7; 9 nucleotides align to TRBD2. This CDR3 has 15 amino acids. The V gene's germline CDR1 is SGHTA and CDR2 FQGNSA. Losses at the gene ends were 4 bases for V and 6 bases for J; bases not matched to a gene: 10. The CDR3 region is CASSSGGAGGGEQYF. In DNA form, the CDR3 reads TGTGCCAGCAGCTCGGGGGGAGCGGGAGGAGGCGAGCAGTACTTC.

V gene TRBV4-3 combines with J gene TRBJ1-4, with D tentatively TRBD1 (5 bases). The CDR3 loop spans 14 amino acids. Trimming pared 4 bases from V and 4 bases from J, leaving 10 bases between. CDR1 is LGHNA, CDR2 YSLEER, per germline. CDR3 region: CASSPRQSNEKLFF. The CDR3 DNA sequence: TGCGCCAGCAGCCCTAGACAGAGTAATGAAAAACTGTTTTTT.

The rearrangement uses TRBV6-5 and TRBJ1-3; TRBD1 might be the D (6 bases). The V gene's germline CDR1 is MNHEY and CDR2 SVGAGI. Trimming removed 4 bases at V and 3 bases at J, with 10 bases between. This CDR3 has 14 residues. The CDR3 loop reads CASSFGQFGNTIYF. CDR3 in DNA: TGTGCCAGCAGTTTTGGACAGTTTGGAAACACCATATATTTT.

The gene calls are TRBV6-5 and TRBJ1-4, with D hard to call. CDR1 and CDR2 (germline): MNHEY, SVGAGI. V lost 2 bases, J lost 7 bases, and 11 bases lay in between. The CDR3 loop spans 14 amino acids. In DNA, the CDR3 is TGTGCCAGCAGTTACAAGGCTTTAGGTGAAAAACTGTTTTTT. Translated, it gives CASSYKALGEKLFF.

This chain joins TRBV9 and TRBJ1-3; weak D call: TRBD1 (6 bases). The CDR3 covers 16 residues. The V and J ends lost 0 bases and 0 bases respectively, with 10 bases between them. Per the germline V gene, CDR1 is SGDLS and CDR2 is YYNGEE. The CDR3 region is CASSVATGPSGNTIYF. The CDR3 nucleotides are TGTGCCAGCAGCGTAGCAACAGGGCCCTCTGGAAACACCATATATTTT.

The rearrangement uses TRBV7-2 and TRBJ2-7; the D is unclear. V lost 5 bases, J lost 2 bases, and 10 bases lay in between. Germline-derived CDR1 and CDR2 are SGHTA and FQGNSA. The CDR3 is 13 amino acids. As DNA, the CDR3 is TGTGCCAGCAGCCCCCGGCTGACCTACGAGCAGTACTTC. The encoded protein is CASSPRLTYEQYF. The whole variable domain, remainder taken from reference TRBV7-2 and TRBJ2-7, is GAGVSQSPSNKVTEKGKDVELRCDPISGHTALYWYRQSLGQGLEFLIYFQGNSAPDKSGLPSDRFSAERTGGSVSTLTIQRTQQEDSAVYLCASSPRLTYEQYFGPGTRLTVT.

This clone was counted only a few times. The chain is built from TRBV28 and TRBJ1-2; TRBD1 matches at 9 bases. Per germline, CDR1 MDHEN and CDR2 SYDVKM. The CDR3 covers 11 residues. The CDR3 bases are TGTGCGATCACAGGGGGCGATGGCTACACCTTC. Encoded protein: CAITGGDGYTF.

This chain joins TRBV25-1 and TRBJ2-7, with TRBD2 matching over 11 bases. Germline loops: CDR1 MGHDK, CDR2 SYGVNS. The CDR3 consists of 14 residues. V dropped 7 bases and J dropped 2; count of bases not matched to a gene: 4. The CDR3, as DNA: TGTGCCAGCAACCCGGGACTAGCGGCCTACGAGCAGTACTTC. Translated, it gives CASNPGLAAYEQYF.

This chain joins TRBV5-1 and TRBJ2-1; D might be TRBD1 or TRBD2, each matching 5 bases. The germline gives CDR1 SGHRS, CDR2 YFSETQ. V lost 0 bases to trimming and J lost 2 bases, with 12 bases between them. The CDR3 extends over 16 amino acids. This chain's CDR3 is CASSLEGTKAYNEQFF. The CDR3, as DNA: TGCGCCAGCAGCTTGGAAGGGACGAAGGCCTACAATGAGCAGTTCTTC.

CDR3: CASSPGIDNQPQHF. In DNA, the CDR3 is TGCGCCAGCAGCCCGGGGATTGACAATCAGCCCCAGCATTTT. The J gene is TRBJ1-5, the V gene TRBV5-1, with unresolved D. Germline CDR1 is SGHRS and CDR2 is YFSETQ. This CDR3 comprises 14 residues. Between the trimmed V and J ends, which lost 4 bases and 3 bases, there was a span of 11 bases.